These T cell receptor beta chains were read from a single sample in a study of T cells in Graves' hyperthyroidism and ophthalmopathy. From the multiplex PCR reads, TCRdb called clonotypes with MiXCR, one entry per CDR3 protein. The sample has some 650,000 distinct CDR3 sequences, approximately 16% seen once. Sequences were obtained from blood. The receptors stem from a woman between 40 and 50 years old with Graves' ophthalmopathy. Each CDR3 is given with its conserved first and last residue. D genes are given only for firm matches. Clone size is stated in some rows and not others, as once, few, many or a class when expanded.

V gene	J gene	clone size	D gene	CDR3 DNA	CDR3 protein
TRBV11-2	TRBJ2-7	many	TRBD2	TGTGCCAGCAGCTTGGGACTAGCGGGAGAAAAGCAGTACTTC	CASSLGLAGEKQYF
TRBV10-3	TRBJ2-5	few	-	TGTGCCACTACGGACTTCCCAGAGACCCAGTACTTC	CATTDFPETQYF
TRBV6-5	TRBJ2-7	many	-	TGTGCCAGCAGTTACAATGACAGAGGCTACGAGCAGTACTTC	CASSYNDRGYEQYF
TRBV6-1	TRBJ2-2	-	TRBD2	TGTGCCAGCAGTGGGACTAGCGGAGTAGTATATGGCGGGGAGCTGTTTTTT	CASSGTSGVVYGGELFF
TRBV4-1	TRBJ2-5	few	-	TGCGCCAGCAGCCAAGATCAGAACATCCCCCAAGAGACCCAGTACTTC	CASSQDQNIPQETQYF
TRBV5-1	TRBJ2-5	few	-	TGCGCCAGCAGCTTGCAGGCAGAGACCCAGTACTTC	CASSLQAETQYF
TRBV3-1	TRBJ2-5	many	TRBD2	TGTGCCAGCAGACCCCCGAGCGGGAGGAACCAAGAGACCCAGTACTTC	CASRPPSGRNQETQYF
TRBV14	TRBJ1-2	-	-	TGTGCCAGCAGCCAGGAAGGACGGTATGGCTACACCTTC	CASSQEGRYGYTF
TRBV5-1	TRBJ1-1	many	-	TGCGCCAGCAGCATTGGGACGCGGGCGAACACTGAAGCTTTCTTT	CASSIGTRANTEAFF
TRBV20-1	TRBJ1-2	many	-	TGCAGTGCTCTGATAAAACTGCAAGGTCATGGCTACACCTTC	CSALIKLQGHGYTF
TRBV7-8	TRBJ2-1	many	-	TGTGCCAGCAGCGGAAGACTAGTGAATGAGCAGTTCTTC	CASSGRLVNEQFF
TRBV5-1	TRBJ1-1	many	-	TGCGCCAGCAGGGAATCCAGGGAACTTGGCACTGAAGCTTTCTTT	CASRESRELGTEAFF
TRBV30	TRBJ1-1	-	TRBD1	TGTGCCTGGAGTGGTATGGGACAGAGGTGGGACACTGAAGCTTTCTTT	CAWSGMGQRWDTEAFF
TRBV20-1	TRBJ1-2	few	-	TGCAGTGCTAGAACTCTCCCTAACTATGGCTACACCTTC	CSARTLPNYGYTF
TRBV30	TRBJ1-5	many	-	TGTGCCTGGAGTATGGGGGAGGATCAGCCCCAGCATTTT	CAWSMGEDQPQHF
TRBV3-1	TRBJ2-3	many	TRBD1	TGTGCCAGCAGCCAAGGACAGGGCCTCGCAGATACGCAGTATTTT	CASSQGQGLADTQYF
TRBV5-1	TRBJ1-5	many	-	TGCGCCAGCAGCTCCCCAACGGGTCAGCCCCAGCATTTT	CASSSPTGQPQHF
TRBV28	TRBJ2-7	few	-	TGTGCCAGCAGTCCCCAGGACACATCGCAGTACTTC	CASSPQDTSQYF
TRBV6-1	TRBJ2-7	few	TRBD1	TGTGCCAGCAGCAAGACGGACAGGCCACTCTACGAGCAGTACTTC	CASSKTDRPLYEQYF
TRBV7-8	TRBJ2-1	many	-	TGTGCCAGCGCCTCGGGACGGGCAAATGAGCAGTTCTTC	CASASGRANEQFF
TRBV2	TRBJ2-5	many	TRBD2	TGTGCCAGCAGGGCGGGAGCGATGGAGACCCAGTACTTC	CASRAGAMETQYF
TRBV29-1	TRBJ1-3	few	-	TGCAGCGTCCTCCAGGGGATCTCTGGAAACACCATATATTTT	CSVLQGISGNTIYF
TRBV5-1	TRBJ1-5	few	-	TGCGCCAGCAGCTTAGGAGGGGAACACAATCAGCCCCAGCATTTT	CASSLGGEHNQPQHF
TRBV6-1	TRBJ1-6	-	TRBD1	TGTGCCAGCAGGGTACAGGGGGTGGATTCACCCCTCCACTTT	CASRVQGVDSPLHF
TRBV2	TRBJ1-3	-	-	TGTGCCAGCAGATGGGACGCAGGAAACACCATATATTTT	CASRWDAGNTIYF
TRBV27	TRBJ2-7	-	-	TGTGCTAGCAGTTCTCCAGCCATTACTGGTAATGAGCAGTACTTC	CASSSPAITGNEQYF
TRBV6-2/TRBV6-3	TRBJ1-1	few	-	TGTGCCAGCACATCGCGTAGTTTCACTGAAGCTTTCTTT	CASTSRSFTEAFF
TRBV27	TRBJ2-6	many	-	TGTGCCAGCAGTTTAGGGGACTCTGGGGCCAACGTCCTGACTTTC	CASSLGDSGANVLTF
TRBV3-1	TRBJ1-6	many	TRBD1	TGTGCCAGCAGCCATACAGGGGATTCACCCCTCCACTTT	CASSHTGDSPLHF
TRBV2	TRBJ1-4	-	-	TGTGCCAGCTCATCTTTCGCTCGTACACGTGAAAAACTGTTTTTT	CASSSFARTREKLFF
TRBV9	TRBJ1-2	many	-	TGTGCCAGCAGCGTCGGGGGTCGGGGCTACACCTTC	CASSVGGRGYTF
TRBV28	TRBJ2-1	few	-	TGTGCCAGCAGCCAACTCGGAGGGGCGACCTACAATGAGCAGTTCTTC	CASSQLGGATYNEQFF
TRBV20-1	TRBJ1-5	many	-	TGCAGTGCTAGATCCGGGGCTAATCAGCCCCAGCATTTT	CSARSGANQPQHF
TRBV20-1	TRBJ2-2	-	-	TGCAGTGCTAGACCGGGACACCAAGGGGACCTCGGGGAGCTGTTTTTT	CSARPGHQGDLGELFF
TRBV13	TRBJ2-3	many	-	TGTGCCAGCAGCCGGGCGAGGGATACGCAGTATTTT	CASSRARDTQYF